The clone carrying this TCR beta chain turned up a few times. Its antigen remains unidentified. This CDR3 has 13 residues. V trimming: 7 bases; J trimming: 8 bases; junction bases outside the gene matches: 7. This sample was included in a study of T cell repertoires in cytomegalovirus infection. TCRdb passed the reads through MiXCR, listing each CDR3 protein once. The repertoire has about 890,000 distinct CDR3 sequences, around 30% of them found once; the top ten carry over 12%. Study-level points and caveats: Dominating the ex vivo response were TCR beta clonotypes that were CMV-specific and HLA-C-restricted.

Sequenced here: cultured CD8+ T cells from PBMCs, sampled from culture after CMV antigen stimulation. The rearrangement uses TRBV12-3 or TRBV12-4 and TRBJ1-2, with 10 bases lining up with TRBD1. This receptor was identified in a human donor in good health (CMV status not recorded). Some clones in this sample may be carry-over from other donors' samples. The CDR3 coding sequence is TGTGCCAGCACCCTTGACAGGGGGCTAGGCTACACCTTC. This gives the protein CASTLDRGLGYTF.